This passage covers 28 T cell receptor beta chains from one sample sequenced in a study of OX40 agonist ivuxolimab in advanced cancers. Measured with immunoSEQ multiplex PCR; TCRdb has only the in-frame clones, and not every one. Of about 43,000 clones in the sample, approximately 83% were seen once. Specimen: CD4+ or CD8+ T cells sorted from blood, collected in a trial of the OX40 agonist ivuxolimab. The receptors were sampled from an adult with an advanced solid tumor such as melanoma, head and neck, liver or kidney cancer.

J is TRBJ2-1 and V is TRBV10-3, with TRBD2 matching 14 bases. The CDR3 extends over 14 amino acids. Per germline, CDR1 ENHRY and CDR2 SYGVKD. V dropped 6 bases and J dropped 9; count of bases not matched to a gene: 4. The CDR3 DNA follows: TGTGCCATCAGGGGACTAGCGGGAGTGGGTGAGCAGTTCTTC. Translating it yields CAIRGLAGVGEQFF.

V usage is TRBV6-1 and J usage is TRBJ1-6; the D gene is possibly TRBD1 (5 bases). CDR1 and CDR2 (germline): MNHNS, SASEGT. This CDR3 comprises 16 residues. The ends were cut back, 1 base at V and 8 bases at J, with 15 bases in the middle. The CDR3 DNA reads as TGTGCCAGCAGTGAAGACTTCCGCCGGGGCTATTCACCCCTCCACTTT. Its protein product is CASSEDFRRGYSPLHF.

The rearrangement links TRBV6-1 to TRBJ1-3; unclear D gene. This CDR3 is 16 amino acids long. The V gene lost 3 bases and the J gene lost 0 bases, with 12 bases spanning the gap. Germline CDR1 is MNHNS and CDR2 is SASEGT. The CDR3 region has the DNA TGTGCCAGCAGTGAGCACCAGGATCCCTCTGGAAACACCATATATTTT. Amino acids: CASSEHQDPSGNTIYF.

The chain links TRBV28 to TRBJ1-6, with 9 bases fitting TRBD1. Germline V CDR1 and CDR2: MDHEN, SYDVKM. J was trimmed by 10 bases and V by 4 bases; bases with no gene match: 5. The CDR3 is made up of 14 amino acids. CDR3 in amino acids: CASSSRDRVSPLHF. The CDR3, as DNA: TGTGCCAGCAGTTCCCGGGACAGGGTATCACCCCTCCACTTT.

V usage is TRBV19 and J usage is TRBJ2-7, with D tentatively TRBD1 (6 bases). The V and J ends lost 5 bases and 11 bases respectively, with 19 bases between them. Germline lookup yields CDR1 LNHDA and CDR2 SQIVND (reference sequence). The CDR3 consists of 13 residues. CDR3 sequence (DNA): TGTGCCAGTAGTCAGGGTCCACAGGGAGTCGAGTACTTC. It translates to CASSQGPQGVEYF.

This sequence joins TRBV2 and TRBJ1-1; possible D gene TRBD1, 6 bases. CDR3 length: 15 residues. Germline CDR1 reads SNHLY; CDR2 reads FYNNEI. V lost 6 bases and J lost 1, with 15 bases in between. The CDR3: CASRWGRGRNTEAFF. DNA of the CDR3: TGTGCCAGCAGGTGGGGCAGGGGCAGGAACACTGAAGCTTTCTTT.

The count of this clone is one. The CDR3 bases are TGTGCCAGCAGCCCTACGGGACTCCGAGGCACTGAAGCTTTCTTT. Translating it yields CASSPTGLRGTEAFF. The chain employs TRBV11-2 and TRBJ1-1, with D maybe TRBD1 (5 bases). Per germline, CDR1 SGHAT and CDR2 FQNNGV. This CDR3 is built from 15 residues. V lost 5 bases, J lost 4 bases, and 17 bases lay in between.

The chain combines TRBV6-1 with TRBJ2-1; D possibly matches TRBD1 or TRBD2 (6 bases each). The V gene lost 11 bases and the J gene lost 4 bases, with 18 bases spanning the gap. This CDR3 spans 14 amino acids. The V gene's germline CDR1 is MNHNS and CDR2 SASEGT. The CDR3 loop is CAGGRGGLYNEQFF. In DNA, the CDR3 is TGTGCCGGGGGGCGGGGCGGGCTTTACAATGAGCAGTTCTTC.

The rearrangement links TRBV13 to TRBJ1-4, with a tentative D call TRBD1 (5 bases). This CDR3 is 11 amino acids long. Trimming shortened V by 6 bases and J by 10 bases, and 9 bases separated the two germline ends. Germline V gene lookup returns CDR1 PRHDT and CDR2 FYEKMQ (reference sequence). The CDR3 reads CASSVGGKLFF. CDR3 nucleotides: TGTGCCAGCAGTGTCGGGGGAAAACTGTTTTTT.

The J gene is TRBJ2-3, the V gene TRBV15; D not certain. Trimming removed 1 base from V and 0 bases from J, with 11 bases in between. The CDR3 consists of 16 residues. Germline V gene data show CDR1 as LNHNV and CDR2 as YYDKDF (reference sequence). CDR3 DNA sequence: TGTGCCACCAGCAGAGCCGGGTGGGGAAGCACAGATACGCAGTATTTT. Encoded protein: CATSRAGWGSTDTQYF.

The chain has TRBV18 and TRBJ1-5; 9 nucleotides match TRBD1. The CDR3 has 17 amino acids. Germline V CDR1 and CDR2: KGHSH, LQKENI. The trim removed 1 base at V and 2 bases at J, leaving 6 bases unmatched. CDR3: CASSPQRGTGRNQPQHF. CDR3 in DNA: TGTGCCAGCTCACCACAGCGTGGGACAGGGCGCAATCAGCCCCAGCATTTT.

V gene TRBV20-1 combines with J gene TRBJ1-5; no reliable D call. CDR1 and CDR2 (germline): DFQATT, SNEGSKA (reference sequence). V lost 3 bases and J lost 5, with 5 bases in between. This CDR3 contains 11 residues. The CDR3 sequence: CSARHDQPQHF. The CDR3 DNA reads TGCAGTGCTAGGCATGATCAGCCCCAGCATTTT.

The CDR3 coding sequence is TGTGCCAGCAGAACGGGACAGGGGGACTATGGCTACACCTTC. This gives the protein CASRTGQGDYGYTF. The chain combines TRBV28 with TRBJ1-2; 11 bases map to TRBD1. Germline CDR1 is MDHEN and CDR2 is SYDVKM. CDR3 length equals 14 residues. Unmatched junction bases numbered 3, after V lost 6 bases and J lost 3 bases.

V is TRBV5-1 and J is TRBJ2-2; D is unclear. CDR3 size: 16 residues. Trimming pared 0 bases from V and 1 base from J, leaving 10 bases between. Germline CDR1 SGHRS, CDR2 YFSETQ. DNA for the CDR3: TGCGCCAGCAGCTTGGTCGGCGGATTGAACACCGGGGAGCTGTTTTTT. It translates to CASSLVGGLNTGELFF.

The chain recombines TRBV5-1 with TRBJ1-2; 7 bases line up with TRBD1. Per the germline V gene, CDR1 is SGHRS and CDR2 is YFSETQ. The CDR3 runs 14 residues. Losses at the gene ends were 4 bases for V and 2 bases for J; bases not matched to a gene: 5. The CDR3: CASSQGQRNYGYTF. The CDR3, as DNA: TGCGCCAGCAGCCAGGGACAGCGGAACTATGGCTACACCTTC.

The V and J genes are TRBV7-8 and TRBJ2-1; weak D call: TRBD1 (6 bases). Germline V lookup: CDR1 SGHVS, CDR2 FQNEAQ. The ends were cut back, 5 bases at V and 7 bases at J, with 18 bases in the middle. CDR3 length: 15 residues. The DNA for the CDR3 is TGTGCCAGCAGCACACCGGGACATCTGTTGAATGAGCAGTTCTTC. Its protein product is CASSTPGHLLNEQFF.

This clone was seen only once. The V gene is TRBV19, the J gene TRBJ2-2, with 7 bases that match TRBD1. V gave up 7 bases and J gave up 6 bases; unmatched junction bases: 11. The CDR3 runs 15 residues. CDR1 and CDR2 (germline): LNHDA, SQIVND (reference sequence). CDR3 amino acids: CASIGIGGAPGELFF. The CDR3 DNA follows: TGTGCCAGTATAGGCATAGGGGGCGCCCCCGGGGAGCTGTTTTTT. The complete variable domain, with remaining parts taken from reference TRBV19 and TRBJ2-2, reads DGGITQSPKYLFRKEGQNVTLSCEQNLNHDAMYWYRQDPGQGLRLIYYSQIVNDFQKGDIAEGYSVSREKKESFPLTVTSAQKNPTAFYLCASIGIGGAPGELFFGEGSRLTVL.

The genes are TRBV5-5 and TRBJ1-6, with a weak D call TRBD1 (5 bases). Germline V gene data show CDR1 as SGHKS and CDR2 as YYEKEE (reference sequence). V was clipped by 1 base and J by 5 bases, with 13 bases between them. This CDR3 has 16 residues. The CDR3 DNA is TGTGCCAGCAGCTTGAACCACAGGCCAGATAATTCACCCCTCCACTTT. It yields the protein CASSLNHRPDNSPLHF.

The V gene is TRBV29-1, the J gene TRBJ1-1, with D possibly TRBD1 on 6 matching bases. There are 13 residues in the CDR3. The V end was cut by 3 bases, the J end by 1 base, with 9 bases between. Germline V gene lookup returns CDR1 SQVTM and CDR2 ANQGSEA. The CDR3 here is CSVELTGNTEAFF. CDR3 sequence (DNA): TGCAGCGTTGAGCTGACAGGGAACACTGAAGCTTTCTTT.

The gene calls are TRBV6-1 and TRBJ2-1, with TRBD1 as a possible D gene (5 bases). The CDR3 has 14 amino acids. The germline V gene encodes CDR1 MNHNS and CDR2 SASEGT. Between the trimmed V and J ends, which lost 7 bases and 0 bases, there was a span of 10 bases. In DNA form, the CDR3 reads TGTGCCAGCAACTCGGACATCTCCTACAATGAGCAGTTCTTC. Translating it yields CASNSDISYNEQFF.

This rearrangement joins TRBV5-1 to TRBJ1-2; D not resolved. Trimming stripped 4 bases from V and 5 bases from J, with 15 bases between. Per the germline V gene, CDR1 is SGHRS and CDR2 is YFSETQ. This CDR3 region has 14 residues. Here the CDR3 DNA reads TGCGCCAGCAGCAACGTATCGGCGGTGTATGGCTACACCTTC. It is translated as CASSNVSAVYGYTF.

The rearrangement joins TRBV11-3 to TRBJ1-1; D ambiguous. Germline lookup yields CDR1 SGHNT and CDR2 YENEEA. The ends were cut back, 1 base at V and 1 base at J, with 7 bases in the middle. The CDR3 sequence is 14 residues long. The CDR3: CASSLGGRNTEAFF. As DNA, the CDR3 is TGTGCCAGCAGCTTAGGTGGACGGAACACTGAAGCTTTCTTT.

This clone was seen repeatedly, ten times or more. V is TRBV2 and J is TRBJ2-7, with 11 bases aligning to TRBD2. Germline V CDR1 and CDR2: SNHLY, FYNNEI. The CDR3 spans 14 residues. Trimming removed 5 bases from V and 5 bases from J; junction bases left unmatched: 5. CDR3 residues: CASSINSGGDEQYF. The CDR3 nucleotides are TGTGCCAGCAGTATCAATAGCGGGGGGGACGAGCAGTACTTC.

V gene TRBV2 combines with J gene TRBJ1-3; maybe TRBD1 (5 bases). The CDR3 consists of 15 residues. V was trimmed by 4 bases and J by 2 bases, leaving 12 bases between them. Germline V gene sequence: CDR1 SNHLY, CDR2 FYNNEI. CDR3 amino acids: CASSVQGSAGNTIYF. The DNA of the CDR3 is TGTGCCAGCAGTGTCCAGGGTAGCGCTGGAAACACCATATATTTT.

This clone was seen just once. CDR3 DNA sequence: TGTGCCAGCAGCTTGGCCGGCAACTCCTACGAGCAGTACTTC. Translating it yields CASSLAGNSYEQYF. This chain joins TRBV5-4 and TRBJ2-7; D is uncertain. Trimming shortened V by 0 bases and J by 0 bases, and 7 bases separated the two germline ends. CDR3 length: 14 residues. The V gene's germline CDR1 is SGHNT and CDR2 YYREEE (reference sequence).

The chain uses TRBV20-1 and TRBJ2-3, with unresolved D. CDR1 is DFQATT, CDR2 SNEGSKA, per germline (reference sequence). The CDR3 consists of 11 residues. Deletions cut 5 bases from V and 2 bases from J, with 5 bases between. The CDR3 DNA is TGCAGTGCTCCCAACACAGATACGCAGTATTTT. Translated: CSAPNTDTQYF.

This chain connects TRBV2 to TRBJ2-5; D not certain. The CDR3 is 13 amino acids. The V gene lost 6 bases and the J gene lost 2 bases, with 10 bases spanning the gap. CDR1 is SNHLY, CDR2 FYNNEI, per germline. CDR3 region: CASRQNLQETQYF. CDR3 nucleotide sequence: TGTGCCAGCAGGCAAAACTTGCAAGAGACCCAGTACTTC. Looking up the rest from reference TRBV2 and TRBJ2-5 gives the full variable domain: EPEVTQTPSHQVTQMGQEVILRCVPISNHLYFYWYRQILGQKVEFLVSFYNNEISEKSEIFDDQFSVERPDGSNFTLKIRSTKLEDSAMYFCASRQNLQETQYFGPGTRLLVL.

The rearrangement links TRBV5-1 to TRBJ2-1; 13 positions agree with TRBD2. The CDR3 sequence is 13 residues long. Germline trimming cut 4 bases from V and 15 bases from J; bases unmatched to any gene: 7. Germline CDR1 SGHRS, CDR2 YFSETQ. DNA of the CDR3: TGCGCCAGCAGCCTGACTAGCGGGGGGACGGGGTTCTTC. Residues: CASSLTSGGTGFF.